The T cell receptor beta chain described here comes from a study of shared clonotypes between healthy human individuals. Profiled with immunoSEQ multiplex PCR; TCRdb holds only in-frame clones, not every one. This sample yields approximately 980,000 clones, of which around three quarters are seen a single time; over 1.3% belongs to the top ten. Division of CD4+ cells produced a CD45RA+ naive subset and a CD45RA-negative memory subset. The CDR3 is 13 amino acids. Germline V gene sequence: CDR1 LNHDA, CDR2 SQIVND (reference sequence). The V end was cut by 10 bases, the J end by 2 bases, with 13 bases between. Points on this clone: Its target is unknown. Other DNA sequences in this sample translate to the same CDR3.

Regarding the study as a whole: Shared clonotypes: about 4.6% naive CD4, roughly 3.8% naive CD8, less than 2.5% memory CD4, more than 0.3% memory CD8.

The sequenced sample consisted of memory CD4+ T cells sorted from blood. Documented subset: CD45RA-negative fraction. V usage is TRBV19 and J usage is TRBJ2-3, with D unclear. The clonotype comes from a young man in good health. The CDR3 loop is CATAGSSTDTQYF. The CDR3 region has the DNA TGTGCCACCGCCGGGTCATCCACAGATACGCAGTATTTT.